The 23 T cell receptor beta chains below were found in one sample sequenced in a study of cytomegalovirus exposure and HLA in healthy donors. The PCR employed 60 Vbeta primers together with 13 Jbeta primers. Here immunoSEQ multiplex PCR was the method, and the copy in TCRdb shows in-frame clones only, minus some. Its table records around 36,000 clones. The source material was PBMCs. The receptors here all came from a woman aged 30 to 39 in good health and CMV-seropositive.

The chain employs TRBV18 and TRBJ1-1; no definite D call. CDR1 is KGHSH and CDR2 is LQKENI in the germline V gene. Trimming left V 1 base short and J 0 bases short, with 6 bases between. This CDR3 is built from 14 residues. This chain's CDR3 is CASSPQHLNTEAFF. DNA of the CDR3: TGTGCCAGCTCACCACAGCACTTGAACACTGAAGCTTTCTTT.

The J gene is TRBJ2-7, the V gene TRBV4-1; 11 nucleotides match TRBD1. From germline, CDR1 is MGHRA and CDR2 YSYEKL. This CDR3 spans 15 amino acids. V was clipped by 3 bases and J by 2 bases; unmatched bases: 3. CDR3: CASSHGTGGTYEQYF. CDR3 coding DNA: TGCGCCAGCAGCCATGGGACAGGGGGAACCTACGAGCAGTACTTC.

CDR3 DNA sequence: TGTGCCAGCAGCTTAAATGAAGGGGGGGGGCCGTTACAAGAGACCCAGTACTTC. It translates to CASSLNEGGGPLQETQYF. The rearrangement links TRBV11-2 to TRBJ2-5; D possibly corresponds to TRBD2 (7 bases). Trimming cost V 2 bases and J 2 bases, with 21 bases left between them. The CDR3 is 18 residues long. Germline V CDR1 and CDR2: SGHAT, FQNNGV.

V gene TRBV7-2 combines with J gene TRBJ1-5; D is unresolved. Germline V gives CDR1 SGHTA, CDR2 FQGNSA. The CDR3 runs 12 residues. Trimming took off 3 bases at V and 3 bases at J, with 3 bases between the two ends. The CDR3 spells CASSFLNQPQHF. The CDR3 bases are TGTGCCAGCAGCTTCCTCAATCAGCCCCAGCATTTT.

The V call is TRBV2, the J call TRBJ1-5; D is uncertain. The CDR3 runs to 14 residues. Germline V CDR1 and CDR2: SNHLY, FYNNEI. Trimming shortened V by 5 bases and J by 0 bases, and 8 bases separated the two germline ends. The CDR3 protein is CASSTHGSNQPQHF. CDR3 sequence (DNA): TGTGCCAGCAGTACCCACGGTAGCAATCAGCCCCAGCATTTT.

The chain joins TRBV15 to TRBJ1-1; D uncertain. CDR1 and CDR2 from the germline V gene are LNHNV and YYDKDF (reference sequence). The CDR3 is made up of 15 amino acids. V was shortened by 7 bases and J by 3 bases, with 18 bases between the two germline ends. The CDR3 DNA reads as TGTGCCACCACCGAGGGCTCTCGAGGTTACACTGAAGCTTTCTTT. It specifies CATTEGSRGYTEAFF.

The V call is TRBV4-1, the J call TRBJ2-7; D not resolved. The germline V gene encodes CDR1 MGHRA and CDR2 YSYEKL. The CDR3 sequence is 12 residues long. The germline V and J ends were trimmed by 0 bases and 3 bases, with 3 bases remaining between them. The CDR3 DNA reads as TGCGCCAGCAGCCAAGACTACTACGAGCAGTACTTC. This gives the protein CASSQDYYEQYF.

V and J are TRBV19 and TRBJ1-6; the D gene is possibly TRBD1 (5 bases). The CDR3 spans 14 residues. Germline V gene lookup returns CDR1 LNHDA and CDR2 SQIVND (reference sequence). Trimming stripped 2 bases from V and 9 bases from J, with 11 bases between. This chain's CDR3 is CASSISGVGSPLHF. As DNA, the CDR3 is TGTGCCAGTAGTATATCGGGGGTAGGTTCACCCCTCCACTTT.

This rearrangement joins TRBV18 to TRBJ2-1; tentative D call: TRBD1 (5 bases). In germline, CDR1 is KGHSH, CDR2 LQKENI. The CDR3 spans 12 residues. V lost 8 bases and J lost 7, with 12 bases in between. The CDR3 bases are TGTGCCAGCGTGGGCAGGGAAAATGAGCAGTTCTTC. Protein: CASVGRENEQFF.

A note on this clone: An end of the junction does not agree with germline; a read error may underlie this. The V and J genes are TRBV7-7 and TRBJ2-2; TRBD2 agrees at 11 bases. Germline V gene sequence: CDR1 SSHAT, CDR2 FNYEAQ (reference sequence). The CDR3 contains 16 residues. CDR3 region: CASSLGTSGNTGELFF. The CDR3 DNA reads as TGTGCTAGCAGCTTAGGGACTAGCGGGAACACCGGGGAGCTGTTTTTT.

The chain is built from TRBV4-2 and TRBJ2-3; D might be TRBD1 (6 bases). The CDR3 spans 16 residues. Germline V gives CDR1 LGHNA, CDR2 YNFKEQ. Trimming removed 4 bases at V and 0 bases at J, with 14 bases between. The CDR3 region has the DNA TGTGCCAGCAGCCCCCGGACAGACACTAGCACAGATACGCAGTATTTT. Translating it yields CASSPRTDTSTDTQYF.

V and J are TRBV7-2 and TRBJ1-2, with D uncertain. This CDR3 has 14 amino acids. With 4 bases removed from V and 8 bases from J, the gap between germline ends came to 17 bases. Per germline, CDR1 SGHTA and CDR2 FQGNSA. CDR3 DNA sequence: TGTGCCAGCAGCTCTCAGGTCCTCCCTGGAGGCTACACCTTC. This sequence encodes CASSSQVLPGGYTF.

CDR3 loop: CASSPLASGDTDTQYF. The CDR3 DNA is TGTGCCAGCTCACCACTAGCTAGCGGGGACACAGATACGCAGTATTTT. V is TRBV18 and J is TRBJ2-3; 9 bases line up with TRBD2. Germline values: CDR1 KGHSH, CDR2 LQKENI. The length of the CDR3 is 16 residues. V lost 1 base, J lost 2 bases, and 4 bases stayed unmatched.

The genes are TRBV12-5 and TRBJ2-7, with D possibly being TRBD2 (5 bases). V was pared by 0 bases and J by 9 bases, with 12 bases between. This CDR3 contains 13 residues. Germline lookup yields CDR1 LGHNT and CDR2 FRNRAP. The CDR3 is CASGLVSSRGQYF. The CDR3 DNA reads as TGTGCTAGTGGTTTGGTATCTTCACGGGGGCAGTACTTC. Full variable domain (remainder filled in from reference TRBV12-5 and TRBJ2-7): DARVTQTPRHKVTEMGQEVTMRCQPILGHNTVFWYRQTMMQGLELLAYFRNRAPLDDSGMPKDRFSAEMPDATLATLKIQPSEPRDSAVYFCASGLVSSRGQYFGPGTRLTVT.

The chain couples TRBV5-6 to TRBJ2-1; 8 bases map to TRBD2. This CDR3 comprises 18 residues. V dropped 0 bases and J dropped 5; count of bases not matched to a gene: 13. CDR1 and CDR2 from the germline V gene are SGHDT and YYEEEE. CDR3 residues: CASSLGRLASRWDNEQFF. CDR3 DNA: TGTGCCAGCAGCTTGGGTCGACTAGCGTCCCGATGGGACAATGAGCAGTTCTTC.

V and J are TRBV28 and TRBJ1-1; D is ambiguous. The germline CDR1 and CDR2 sequences are MDHEN and SYDVKM. This CDR3 has 11 residues. Trimming left V 2 bases short and J 7 bases short, with 5 bases between. For the CDR3, the DNA is TGTGCCAGCAGTTTAGGAGGTGAAGCTTTCTTT. Its protein is CASSLGGEAFF.

J is TRBJ2-1 and V is TRBV4-1; 8 positions agree with TRBD2. CDR1 and CDR2 (germline): MGHRA, YSYEKL. J lost 5 bases, V lost 1 base, and 7 bases had no gene match. CDR3 length equals 16 residues. CDR3 protein: CASSQVGRGRDNEQFF. The CDR3 DNA sequence: TGCGCCAGCAGCCAAGTCGGGAGGGGAAGGGACAATGAGCAGTTCTTC.

This chain joins TRBV6-5 and TRBJ2-3, with a weak D call TRBD1 (5 bases). Trimming shortened V by 3 bases and J by 1 base, and 8 bases separated the two germline ends. CDR3 length: 14 residues. CDR1 is MNHEY, CDR2 SVGAGI, per germline. The CDR3: CASSYLGGTDTQYF. The CDR3 bases are TGTGCCAGCAGTTATTTAGGGGGCACAGATACGCAGTATTTT.

This rearrangement joins TRBV11-3 to TRBJ2-3, with 7 positions matching TRBD1. This CDR3 contains 15 residues. The germline V gene encodes CDR1 SGHNT and CDR2 YENEEA. V lost 5 bases, J lost 3 bases, and 8 bases stayed unmatched. The CDR3 reads CASSERQGLTDTQYF. The CDR3 DNA follows: TGTGCCAGCAGCGAACGACAGGGTTTGACAGATACGCAGTATTTT.

The rearrangement links TRBV6-1 to TRBJ2-1, with 8 bases matching TRBD2. Germline CDR1 is MNHNS and CDR2 is SASEGT. V shed 8 bases and J 4 bases; nucleotides not matched to a gene: 7. The CDR3 sequence is 14 residues long. The chain's CDR3 is CASVESGGYNEQFF. The CDR3 nucleotides are TGTGCCAGCGTAGAGAGCGGGGGATACAATGAGCAGTTCTTC.

The chain combines TRBV27 with TRBJ1-2; D perhaps matches TRBD1 (5 bases). The CDR3 loop spans 16 amino acids. V was trimmed by 6 bases and J by 2 bases, leaving 19 bases between them. Germline V lookup: CDR1 MNHEY, CDR2 SMNVEV (reference sequence). CDR3 nucleotides: TGTGCCAGCAGCCCGCGAATGGCAGGGATCAACTATGGCTACACCTTC. It is translated as CASSPRMAGINYGYTF.

CDR3 sequence (DNA): TGTGCCAGCAGCTTACCGGAGGCAGGGGGCCGCAATCAGCCCCAGCATTTT. Its translation: CASSLPEAGGRNQPQHF. This chain uses TRBV7-9 with TRBJ1-5, with 8 nucleotides matching TRBD1. The CDR3 runs to 17 residues. The V gene end was trimmed by 2 bases and the J gene end by 2 bases; junction bases not matched to a gene: 8. Germline V lookup: CDR1 SEHNR, CDR2 FQNEAQ (reference sequence). The full variable domain, its missing parts supplied by reference TRBV7-9 and TRBJ1-5, is DTGVSQNPRHKITKRGQNVTFRCDPISEHNRLYWYRQTLGQGPEFLTYFQNEAQLEKSRLLSDRFSAERPKGSFSTLEIQRTEQGDSAMYLCASSLPEAGGRNQPQHFGDGTRLSIL.

This chain links TRBV19 with TRBJ2-5; 8 nucleotides match TRBD1. Germline V gene data show CDR1 as LNHDA and CDR2 as SQIVND (reference sequence). This CDR3 is built from 14 residues. The V gene end was trimmed by 5 bases and the J gene end by 3 bases; junction bases not matched to a gene: 5. CDR3 sequence: CASSDRGREETQYF. The DNA of the CDR3 is TGTGCCAGTAGTGACAGGGGCAGAGAAGAGACCCAGTACTTC.